This T cell receptor (beta chain) derives from a study of blood T cell repertoires in COVID-19. The repertoire was sequenced with immunoSEQ multiplex PCR; TCRdb's copy has only in-frame clones and lacks some. The sample records nearly 80,000 clones, 70% to 90% being singletons. The CDR3 consists of 14 residues. Trimming removed 10 bases from V and 7 bases from J, with 22 bases in between. Germline V gene lookup returns CDR1 WSHSY and CDR2 SAAADI. The clonotype originates from a woman of 80 years or more with active or convalescent COVID-19. Sequencing was performed on peripheral blood. J is TRBJ1-2 and V is TRBV10-2; D may be TRBD1 (6 bases). CDR3 amino acids: CATKPPWGLSGYTF. For the CDR3, the DNA is TGCGCCACCAAGCCCCCGTGGGGGCTGTCTGGCTACACCTTC.